The clone carrying this TCR beta chain was seen a handful of times. This specimen belongs to a study of CD8 T cells in Susac syndrome. The CDR3 is 14 residues long. Trimming stripped 7 bases from V and 0 bases from J, with 12 bases between. Germline loops: CDR1 LNHDA, CDR2 SQIVND (reference sequence). Reverse transcription of roughly 0.5 to 1 ug RNA used random hexamers. Amplification of TCR beta CDR3 across 54 Vbeta and 13 Jbeta was performed with immunoSEQ multiplex PCR. TCRdb used MiXCR to reprocess the immunoSEQ multiplex PCR reads, holding one entry per CDR3 protein. Found here are about 250,000 distinct CDR3 sequences, 85% to 95% of them singletons; the top ten hold less than 0.075%.

The TCR comes from a human donor with multiple sclerosis. V and J are TRBV19 and TRBJ1-1; D possibly corresponds to TRBD1 (6 bases). Input material: CD4+ T cells from PBMCs. The CDR3 is CASNPEGVNTEAFF. The CDR3 nucleotides are TGTGCCAGTAACCCAGAGGGGGTGAACACTGAAGCTTTCTTT.